This passage covers 27 T cell receptor beta chains from one sample sequenced in a study of CD8+CD57+ T cells in acquired aplastic anemia. Profiling that covered TCR beta VDJ and CDR3 relied on genomic DNA as its template. Each CDR3 protein is one row after TCRdb ran MiXCR on the reads. The table includes 190,000 or so distinct CDR3 sequences, 61% detected once. What was sequenced was sorted CD4+, CD8+, or CD8+CD57+ T cells (not recorded which) from PBMCs. The receptors were sampled from a human donor in good health.

V is TRBV7-8 and J is TRBJ2-7; D assignment may be TRBD1 or TRBD2 (7 bases each). Per the germline V gene, CDR1 is SGHVS and CDR2 is FQNEAQ. CDR3 length: 14 amino acids. Deletions cut 8 bases from V and 4 bases from J, with 18 bases between. CDR3 in DNA: TGTGCCAGCTGGGGGGGGGACAGCGCTTACGAGCAGTACTTC. Its protein product is CASWGGDSAYEQYF.

CDR3 sequence (DNA): TGTGCCACCAGTGACAGGTTGAGGGAGCTGTTTTTT. Protein: CATSDRLRELFF. The chain links TRBV24-1 to TRBJ2-2; D gene unclear. V was cut by 4 bases and J by 9 bases, with 8 bases left in between. The CDR3 is 12 residues long. Germline V gives CDR1 KGHDR, CDR2 SFDVKD.

This clonotype was seen only a few times. The genes are TRBV7-9 and TRBJ2-3; D possibly matches TRBD1 or TRBD2 (7 bases each). Per germline, CDR1 SEHNR and CDR2 FQNEAQ (reference sequence). V shed 3 bases and J shed 6 bases, with 16 bases lying between them. The CDR3 has 15 residues. CDR3 sequence (DNA): TGTGCCAGCAGCTTCAGACTTCAGGGGGGGGATACGCAGTATTTT. Amino acids: CASSFRLQGGDTQYF.

Only a few counts were recorded for this clonotype. This chain links TRBV4-1 with TRBJ2-2; 8 bases match TRBD2. Germline V CDR1 and CDR2: MGHRA, YSYEKL. The CDR3 is made up of 19 amino acids. V lost 1 base, J lost 0 bases, and 10 bases stayed unmatched. The CDR3 coding sequence is TGCGCCAGCAGCCAAGGGGCGGGCGGGGGGCCCGCGAACACCGGGGAGCTGTTTTTT. Its translation is CASSQGAGGGPANTGELFF.

The genes are TRBV15 and TRBJ2-3; 9 bases match TRBD1. Germline values: CDR1 LNHNV, CDR2 YYDKDF (reference sequence). J was trimmed by 11 bases and V by 3 bases; bases with no gene match: 6. CDR3 length: 13 amino acids. The CDR3 nucleotides are TGTGCCACCAGCAGGGACAGGGGTCATGAGCAGTATTTT. It is translated as CATSRDRGHEQYF.

Notes on this clonotype: The junction shows a germline mismatch at one end, possibly a read error. The chain links TRBV9 to TRBJ2-3; no firm D call. Germline V lookup: CDR1 SGDLS, CDR2 YYNGEE. The CDR3 loop spans 14 amino acids. CDR3 residues: CASSVDPSTDTQYF. CDR3 bases: TGTGCCAGCAGTGTAGATCCTAGCACAGATACGCAGTATTTT.

The chain carries TRBV20-1 and TRBJ1-6; 9 nucleotides match TRBD1. The germline CDR1 and CDR2 sequences are DFQATT and SNEGSKA (reference sequence). This CDR3 region has 13 residues. The V gene end was trimmed by 5 bases and the J gene end by 10 bases; junction bases not matched to a gene: 6. The CDR3 DNA follows: TGCAGTGCTTTCCGACAGGGGGGATCACCCCTCCACTTT. Its protein is CSAFRQGGSPLHF.

The chain joins TRBV2 to TRBJ2-7; weak D call: TRBD2 (5 bases). The ends were cut back, 3 bases at V and 2 bases at J, with 14 bases in the middle. The CDR3 consists of 15 residues. Germline CDR1 and CDR2: SNHLY and FYNNEI. In DNA, the CDR3 is TGTGCCAGCAGTGATCGAGCGGTTACGCCCTACGAGCAGTACTTC. It translates to CASSDRAVTPYEQYF. Based on the CDR3 plus reference TRBV2 and TRBJ2-7, the full variable domain is EPEVTQTPSHQVTQMGQEVILRCVPISNHLYFYWYRQILGQKVEFLVSFYNNEISEKSEIFDDQFSVERPDGSNFTLKIRSTKLEDSAMYFCASSDRAVTPYEQYFGPGTRLTVT.

The table lists this clonotype with a count of one. A much larger clone lies a single base off, so this may be a read error. The chain uses TRBV6-4 and TRBJ2-2; D is possibly TRBD1 (5 bases). This CDR3 has 13 amino acids. CDR1 and CDR2 (germline): MRHNA, SNTAGT. The CDR3 DNA follows: TGTGCCAGCAGTGAGGGGCACACCGAGGAGCTGTTTTTT. This translates into CASSEGHTEELFF.

The chain combines TRBV5-1 with TRBJ2-6, with TRBD2 matching over 7 bases. The CDR3 is made up of 15 amino acids. J was trimmed by 3 bases and V by 1 base; bases with no gene match: 1. In germline, CDR1 is SGHRS, CDR2 YFSETQ. As DNA, the CDR3 is TGCGCCAGCAGCTTGATAGCGGGTGGGGCCAACGTCCTGACTTTC. It is translated as CASSLIAGGANVLTF. Using reference TRBV5-1 and TRBJ2-6 for the parts outside the CDR3, the full variable domain is KAGVTQTPRYLIKTRGQQVTLSCSPISGHRSVSWYQQTPGQGLQFLFEYFSETQRNKGNFPGRFSGRQFSNSRSEMNVSTLELGDSALYLCASSLIAGGANVLTFGAGSRLTVL.

This clonotype was counted at least ten times. J is TRBJ2-5 and V is TRBV5-1; D is unclear. Germline values: CDR1 SGHRS, CDR2 YFSETQ. The V end lost 3 bases, the J end lost 0 bases, and 0 bases lay between the germline ends. The CDR3 totals 11 residues. The CDR3 sequence is CASSYQETQYF. The CDR3 DNA reads TGCGCCAGCAGCTACCAAGAGACCCAGTACTTC.

The chain has TRBV15 and TRBJ1-5; unclear D gene. Germline lookup yields CDR1 LNHNV and CDR2 YYDKDF (reference sequence). The V and J ends lost 5 bases and 7 bases respectively, with 9 bases between them. The CDR3 contains 12 residues. The CDR3 sequence is CATSPPKQPQHF. CDR3 coding DNA: TGTGCCACCAGCCCCCCTAAACAGCCCCAGCATTTT.

The rearrangement joins TRBV2 to TRBJ1-3; D is ambiguous. Trimming took 4 bases from V and 6 from J, leaving 10 bases between them. The germline CDR1 and CDR2 sequences are SNHLY and FYNNEI. The CDR3 sequence is 13 residues long. For the CDR3, the DNA is TGTGCCAGCAGTGTAGATAGCGTAAACACCATATATTTT. It translates to CASSVDSVNTIYF.

V is TRBV20-1 and J is TRBJ2-5; the match to TRBD2 covers 9 bases. With 5 bases clipped from V and 0 bases from J, the junction kept 7 bases outside the gene matches. There are 15 residues in the CDR3. Germline V CDR1 and CDR2: DFQATT, SNEGSKA (reference sequence). CDR3 sequence: CSAERGDQNQETQYF. The CDR3 DNA is TGCAGTGCTGAGCGGGGGGACCAAAACCAAGAGACCCAGTACTTC.

This clonotype came up many times. The gene calls are TRBV4-1 and TRBJ2-2; the D is unclear. Trimming cost V 4 bases and J 4 bases, with 13 bases left between them. The CDR3 consists of 15 residues. The germline V gene encodes CDR1 MGHRA and CDR2 YSYEKL. The CDR3 spells CASSPRSEPTGELFF. CDR3 coding DNA: TGCGCCAGCAGCCCCCGTTCAGAGCCCACCGGGGAGCTGTTTTTT.

This clonotype was detected only a few times. This chain links TRBV4-1 with TRBJ1-1, with D uncertain. With 1 base removed from V and 1 base from J, the gap between germline ends came to 7 bases. The length of the CDR3 is 14 residues. Germline assignment: CDR1 MGHRA and CDR2 YSYEKL. The CDR3 DNA sequence: TGCGCCAGCAGCCAAGTAACAAGGAACACTGAAGCTTTCTTT. Translating it yields CASSQVTRNTEAFF.

The J gene is TRBJ2-7, the V gene TRBV7-3; tentatively, D is TRBD1 (7 bases). This CDR3 region has 15 residues. Germline lookup yields CDR1 SGHTA and CDR2 FQGTGA. V lost 1 base to trimming and J lost 4 bases, with 14 bases between them. This chain's CDR3 is CASSLRTGGVYEQYF. CDR3 DNA sequence: TGTGCCAGCAGCTTAAGGACAGGAGGGGTTTACGAGCAGTACTTC.

This chain joins TRBV19 and TRBJ1-2; D possibly corresponds to TRBD1 (5 bases). CDR1 and CDR2 (germline): LNHDA, SQIVND (reference sequence). V lost 5 bases to trimming and J lost 4 bases, with 14 bases between them. CDR3 size: 14 residues. The CDR3 is CASSPGQALYGYTF. In DNA form, the CDR3 reads TGTGCCAGTAGTCCTGGACAAGCACTCTATGGCTACACCTTC.

As to this clonotype: One end of the junction is discordant with germline, which a read error may explain. The V call is TRBV10-3, the J call TRBJ1-6; D not resolved. Germline V gene lookup returns CDR1 ENHRY and CDR2 SYGVKD. This CDR3 is built from 13 residues. CDR3 nucleotide sequence: TGTGCCAGCAGTACCAGAGCAAGATCACCCCTCCACTTT. Translated, it gives CASSTRARSPLHF.

This clonotype was detected once. This sequence joins TRBV19 and TRBJ2-2; no clear D. The length of the CDR3 is 14 residues. The germline V gene encodes CDR1 LNHDA and CDR2 SQIVND (reference sequence). V dropped 3 bases and J dropped 7 bases, with 12 bases sitting between them. CDR3 region: CASSMRSSIGELFF. The CDR3 region has the DNA TGTGCCAGTAGTATGCGGAGTAGTATCGGGGAGCTGTTTTTT.

V gene TRBV20-1 combines with J gene TRBJ2-5; maybe TRBD1 (6 bases). V dropped 6 bases and J dropped 1 base, with 12 bases sitting between them. CDR1 and CDR2 from the germline V gene are DFQATT and SNEGSKA (reference sequence). This CDR3 region has 13 residues. The CDR3 loop is CSAPRDTQETQYF. The DNA for the CDR3 is TGCAGTGCCCCTAGGGACACCCAAGAGACCCAGTACTTC.

Note on this clonotype: The DNA is omitted, as the CDR3 cannot be located on it reliably, and the CDR3 follows TCRdb's listing. V gene TRBV6-5 combines with J gene TRBJ2-5; the D call in the table, TRBD1, was not verified against the DNA. Germline CDR1 is MNHEY and CDR2 is SVGAGI. The CDR3 is made up of 12 amino acids, end residues included. The CDR3 sequence is CASSPVGSGISF.

This clonotype has a count of ten or more. The chain employs TRBV5-1 and TRBJ1-4; 10 bases are shared with TRBD1. With 3 bases clipped from V and 4 bases from J, the junction kept 6 bases outside the gene matches. This CDR3 spans 16 amino acids. Germline values: CDR1 SGHRS, CDR2 YFSETQ. CDR3 region: CASSSGQGYFNEKLFF. CDR3 DNA sequence: TGCGCCAGCAGCTCGGGACAGGGGTACTTTAATGAAAAACTGTTTTTT.

The rearrangement links TRBV14 to TRBJ2-1; TRBD2 agrees at 9 bases. The junction had 10 bases not matched to a gene; V was cut back by 4 bases and J by 9 bases. Germline V gene sequence: CDR1 SGHDN, CDR2 FVKESK. There are 15 residues in the CDR3. CDR3 amino acids: CASSPSAGGGGEQFF. The CDR3 region has the DNA TGTGCCAGCAGCCCAAGTGCGGGAGGGGGGGGTGAGCAGTTCTTC.

The chain recombines TRBV28 with TRBJ2-7, with 8 positions matching TRBD2. V trimming: 5 bases; J trimming: 6 bases; junction bases outside the gene matches: 9. This CDR3 comprises 14 residues. The germline gives CDR1 MDHEN, CDR2 SYDVKM. In nucleotides, the CDR3 is TGTGCCAGCAGTGCATCAGCGGGGGCCTCCGAGCAGTACTTC. Its protein is CASSASAGASEQYF. Complete variable domain (other parts from reference TRBV28 and TRBJ2-7): DVKVTQSSRYLVKRTGEKVFLECVQDMDHENMFWYRQDPGLGLRLIYFSYDVKMKEKGDIPEGYSVSREKKERFSLILESASTNQTSMYLCASSASAGASEQYFGPGTRLTVT.

The chain uses TRBV24-1 and TRBJ2-5; D remains ambiguous. The germline V gene encodes CDR1 KGHDR and CDR2 SFDVKD. The CDR3 consists of 13 residues. The V end lost 3 bases, the J end lost 5 bases, and 9 bases lay between the germline ends. The CDR3: CATSDTSVETQYF. Here the CDR3 DNA reads TGTGCCACCAGTGATACCTCGGTCGAGACCCAGTACTTC.

The rearrangement links TRBV24-1 to TRBJ2-2, with D possibly TRBD1 on 7 matching bases. Germline CDR1 and CDR2: KGHDR and SFDVKD. This CDR3 is built from 11 residues. Trimming shortened V by 4 bases and J by 16 bases, and 12 bases separated the two germline ends. The CDR3 DNA follows: TGTGCCACCAGTGACCGCAGGGGGGCGTTTTTT. This sequence encodes CATSDRRGAFF.